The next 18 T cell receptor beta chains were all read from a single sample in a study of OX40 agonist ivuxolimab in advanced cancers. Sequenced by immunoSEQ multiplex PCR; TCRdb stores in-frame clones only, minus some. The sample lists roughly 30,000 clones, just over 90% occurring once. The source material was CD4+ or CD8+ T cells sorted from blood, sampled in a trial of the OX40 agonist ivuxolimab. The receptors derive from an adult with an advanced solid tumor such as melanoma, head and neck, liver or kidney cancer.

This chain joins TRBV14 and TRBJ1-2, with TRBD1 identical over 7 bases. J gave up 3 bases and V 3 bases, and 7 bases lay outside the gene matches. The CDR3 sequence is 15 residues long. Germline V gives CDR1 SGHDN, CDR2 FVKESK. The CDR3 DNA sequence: TGTGCCAGCAGCCAGTACAGGGGAAACGACTATGGCTACACCTTC. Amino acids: CASSQYRGNDYGYTF. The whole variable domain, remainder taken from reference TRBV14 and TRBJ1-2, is EAGVTQFPSHSVIEKGQTVTLRCDPISGHDNLYWYRRVMGKEIKFLLHFVKESKQDESGMPNNRFLAERTGGTYSTLKVQPAELEDSGVYFCASSQYRGNDYGYTFGSGTRLTVV.

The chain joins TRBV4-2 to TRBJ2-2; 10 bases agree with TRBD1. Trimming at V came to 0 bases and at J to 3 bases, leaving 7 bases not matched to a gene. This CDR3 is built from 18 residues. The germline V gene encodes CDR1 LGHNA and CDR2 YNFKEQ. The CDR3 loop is CASSQDSGQGVYTGELFF. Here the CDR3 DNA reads TGTGCCAGCAGCCAAGACTCTGGACAGGGGGTTTACACCGGGGAGCTGTTTTTT.

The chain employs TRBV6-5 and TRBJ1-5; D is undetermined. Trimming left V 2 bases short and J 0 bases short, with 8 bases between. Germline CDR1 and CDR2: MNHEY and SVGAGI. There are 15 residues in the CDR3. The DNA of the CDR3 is TGTGCCAGCAGTTACGGGCCGAGTAGCAATCAGCCCCAGCATTTT. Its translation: CASSYGPSSNQPQHF.

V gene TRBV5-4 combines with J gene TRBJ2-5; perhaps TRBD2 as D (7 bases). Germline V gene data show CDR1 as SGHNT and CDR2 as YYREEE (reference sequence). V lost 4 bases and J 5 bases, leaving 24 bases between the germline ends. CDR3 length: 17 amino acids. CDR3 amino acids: CASSVGGAGTLRETQYF. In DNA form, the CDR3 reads TGTGCCAGCAGCGTTGGGGGGGCAGGGACGCTCAGGGAGACCCAGTACTTC.

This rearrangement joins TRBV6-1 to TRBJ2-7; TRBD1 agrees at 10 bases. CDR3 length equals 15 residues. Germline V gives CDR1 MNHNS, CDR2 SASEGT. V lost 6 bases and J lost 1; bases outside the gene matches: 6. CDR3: CASSRTGGKSYEQYF. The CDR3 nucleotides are TGTGCCAGCAGCCGGACAGGGGGGAAATCCTACGAGCAGTACTTC.

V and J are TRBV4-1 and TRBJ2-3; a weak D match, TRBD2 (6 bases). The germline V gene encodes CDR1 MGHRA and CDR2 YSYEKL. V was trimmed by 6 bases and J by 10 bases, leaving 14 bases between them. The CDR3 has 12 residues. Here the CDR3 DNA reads TGCGCCAGCAGAGCTACTAGCCTTGCGCAGTATTTT. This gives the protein CASRATSLAQYF.

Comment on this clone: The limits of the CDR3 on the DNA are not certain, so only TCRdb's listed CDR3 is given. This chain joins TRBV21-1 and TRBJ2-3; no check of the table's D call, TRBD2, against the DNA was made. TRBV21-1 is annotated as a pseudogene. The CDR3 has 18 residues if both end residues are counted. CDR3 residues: CASSKVAGGAHLTDTQYF.

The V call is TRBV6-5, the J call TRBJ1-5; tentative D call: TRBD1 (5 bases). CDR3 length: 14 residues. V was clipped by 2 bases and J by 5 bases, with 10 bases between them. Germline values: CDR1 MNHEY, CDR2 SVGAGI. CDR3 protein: CASSYTQGYQPQHF. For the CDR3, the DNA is TGTGCCAGCAGTTACACCCAGGGTTATCAGCCCCAGCATTTT.

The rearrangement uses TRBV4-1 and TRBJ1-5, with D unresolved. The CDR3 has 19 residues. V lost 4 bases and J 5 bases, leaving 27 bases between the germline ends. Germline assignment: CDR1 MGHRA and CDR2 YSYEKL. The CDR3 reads CASSLLFYGIEVSDQPQHF. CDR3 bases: TGCGCCAGCAGCCTATTATTTTATGGTATTGAAGTCAGTGATCAGCCCCAGCATTTT.

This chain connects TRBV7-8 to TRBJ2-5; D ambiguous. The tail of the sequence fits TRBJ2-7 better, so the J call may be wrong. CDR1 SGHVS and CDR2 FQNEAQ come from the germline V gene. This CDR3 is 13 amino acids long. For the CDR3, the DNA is TGTGCCAGCAGCTTAGGGATGCGGTACGAGCAGTACTTC. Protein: CASSLGMRYEQYF.

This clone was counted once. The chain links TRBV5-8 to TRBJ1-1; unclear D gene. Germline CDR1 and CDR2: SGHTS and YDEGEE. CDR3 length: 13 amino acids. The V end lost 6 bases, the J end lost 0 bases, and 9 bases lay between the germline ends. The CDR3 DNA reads TGTGCCAGCATCAAGGACCTGAACACTGAAGCTTTCTTT. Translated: CASIKDLNTEAFF. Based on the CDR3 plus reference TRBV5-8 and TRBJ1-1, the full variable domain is EAGVTQSPTHLIKTRGQQATLRCSPISGHTSVYWYQQALGLGLQFLLWYDEGEERNRGNFPPRFSGRQFPNYSSELNVNALELEDSALYLCASIKDLNTEAFFGQGTRLTVV.

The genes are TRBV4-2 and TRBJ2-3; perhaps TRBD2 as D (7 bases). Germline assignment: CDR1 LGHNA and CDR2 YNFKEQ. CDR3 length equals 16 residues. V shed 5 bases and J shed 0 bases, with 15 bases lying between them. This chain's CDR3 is CASSGTWGGSTDTQYF. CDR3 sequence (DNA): TGTGCCAGCAGCGGAACGTGGGGGGGCAGCACAGATACGCAGTATTTT.

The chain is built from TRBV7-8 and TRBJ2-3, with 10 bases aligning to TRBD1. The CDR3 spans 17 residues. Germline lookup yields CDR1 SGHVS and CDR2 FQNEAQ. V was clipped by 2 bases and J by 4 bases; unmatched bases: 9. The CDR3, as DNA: TGTGCCAGCAGCTTACCTAGGACAGGGGGTGTCGCAGATACGCAGTATTTT. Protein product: CASSLPRTGGVADTQYF.

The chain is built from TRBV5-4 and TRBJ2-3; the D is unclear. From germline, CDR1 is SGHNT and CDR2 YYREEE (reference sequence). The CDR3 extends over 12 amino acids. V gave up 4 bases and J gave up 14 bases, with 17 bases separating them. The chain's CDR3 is CASSSPSSVRYF. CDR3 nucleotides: TGTGCCAGCAGCAGTCCATCCTCCGTCCGGTATTTT.

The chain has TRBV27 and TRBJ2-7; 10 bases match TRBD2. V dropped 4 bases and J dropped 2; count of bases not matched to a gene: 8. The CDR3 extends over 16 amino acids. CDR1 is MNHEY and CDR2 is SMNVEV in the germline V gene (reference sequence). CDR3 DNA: TGTGCCAGCAGTTCGCGACTAGCGGGTCTCACCTACGAGCAGTACTTC. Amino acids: CASSSRLAGLTYEQYF.

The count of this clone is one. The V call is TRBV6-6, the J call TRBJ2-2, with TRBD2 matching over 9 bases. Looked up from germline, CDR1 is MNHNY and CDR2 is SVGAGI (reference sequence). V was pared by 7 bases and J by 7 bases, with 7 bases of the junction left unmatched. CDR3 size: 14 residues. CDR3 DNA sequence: TGTGCCAGCAAGGCGGGGGGGCTCAGCGGGGAGCTGTTTTTT. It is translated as CASKAGGLSGELFF.

The CDR3 reads CSVELEAGRPQYF. The CDR3, as DNA: TGCAGCGTGGAACTAGAAGCGGGTAGGCCCCAGTACTTC. The genes are TRBV29-1 and TRBJ2-5, with D possibly TRBD2 on 6 matching bases. The CDR3 has 13 amino acids. V was pared by 6 bases and J by 9 bases, with 20 bases between. Germline-derived CDR1 and CDR2 are SQVTM and ANQGSEA.

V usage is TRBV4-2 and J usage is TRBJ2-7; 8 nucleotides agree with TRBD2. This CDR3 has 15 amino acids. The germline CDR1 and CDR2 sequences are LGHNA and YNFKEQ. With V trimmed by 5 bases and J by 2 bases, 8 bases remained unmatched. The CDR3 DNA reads TGTGCCAGCAGCACCGGGTTAGCGGGGACCTACGAGCAGTACTTC. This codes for CASSTGLAGTYEQYF.